This TCR beta chain was captured in a study of blood T cell repertoires in COVID-19 (dated by TCRdb to 2019 to 2021). Some background on the complete study: Collaborator samples came from the United States, Italy and Spain and covered acute and convalescent phases of COVID-19. The prospective study material was composed of cDNA or gDNA derived from T cells, B-cell-depleted T cells, or PBMCs. Deeply sampled blood TCRbeta repertoires from subjects exposed to, actively infected with, or recovered from COVID-19 were included in the dataset. A freely available public database, intended as a resource for researchers studying the immune response to SARS-CoV-2, is where the repertoires were released. Samples were obtained from the ongoing ImmuneRACE study (first 160 participants) and from approximately 1,200 subjects provided by 6 global collaborators. Nearly every sample came with metadata listing a de-identified subject ID, COVID-19 status, age in years and sex. Where HLA class I and class II types were available, the types were taken from metadata supplied by the sample provider, not from assay-based typing.

Trimming removed 1 base from V and 1 base from J, leaving 18 bases between the germline ends. Via the germline V gene, CDR1 is SGDLS and CDR2 YYNGEE. The CDR3 holds 18 amino acids from the cysteine to the phenylalanine. Left in the record is the CDR3 DNA by itself, 54 bases read in frame from the first base. In Seattle, one collaborating source enrolled patients while the infection was active and tracked those patients longitudinally over the course of disease. The collaborating institutions used their own protocols to collect whole blood in K2EDTA tubes. For TCRbeta analysis, collaborator samples were shipped as frozen whole blood, as isolated PBMCs, or as DNA extracted from either sample type. In the case of this clone: Its antigen target is currently unknown. Per-nucleotide qualities are absent, and no much larger clonotype sits a single base away.

TCRbeta CDR3 regions were amplified from genomic DNA by means of the immunoSEQ Assay, a bias-controlled multiplex PCR. The study's own analysis went as follows. The number of nucleated cells in each sample was estimated by amplification of reference gene primers within the assay. Sequence reads were collapsed and filtered to measure the absolute abundance of every unique TCRbeta CDR3 rearrangement. For each sample, productive Simpson clonality was calculated as the square root of Simpson's diversity index across productive rearrangements. Imported from immuneACCESS, the table was reduced by TCRdb to in-frame sequences with V and J called. These copies leave out some clones; in studies compared against another copy, an unresolved V gene accounts for under half, and the cause of the remainder is not known. D and trimming were read from the DNA, whereas the V and J calls and clone size are those reported in that table. This sample is represented by 150,000 to 170,000 clones; around 84% of them were singletons. The leading ten clones occupy 8.3% of the sample.

Summary of the overall study and its limitations: The amount of clinical and demographic metadata varied by source and participant and was provided uncurated.

This clonotype originated in a woman aged 55 to 70 with COVID-19, enrolled during active disease. The specimen was peripheral blood. The V and J genes are TRBV9 and TRBJ2-1; the D gene is possibly TRBD2, with 5 bases matching. The DNA sequence follows: TGTGCCAGCAGCGTACACGGAGGTAGGGCGGATTCCTACAATGAGCAGTTCTTC. Its coded protein is CASSVHGGRADSYNEQFF.